The clone carrying this TCR beta chain was recorded many times. This sample is drawn from a study of blood T cell repertoires in COVID-19. Turning to the study itself: Sites across the United States, Italy and Spain contributed samples from acute and convalescent COVID-19.

The V gene's germline CDR1 is SEHNR and CDR2 FQNEAQ (reference sequence). Trimming pared 5 bases from V and 3 bases from J, leaving 5 bases between. CDR3 length: 12 amino acids. Clones were sequenced by immunoSEQ multiplex PCR, and TCRdb holds only the in-frame ones, with some missing. Counted here are some 120,000 clones, around nine tenths occurring once; the ten biggest clones make up roughly 7.6%. The receptor comes from a man in his fifties or sixties with acute or convalescent COVID-19. The chain combines TRBV7-9 with TRBJ1-3; no firm D call. Material for sequencing was peripheral blood. The CDR3 protein is CASSQNGNTIYF. CDR3 in DNA: TGTGCCAGCAGCCAAAATGGAAACACCATATATTTT.